The TCR beta chain described here comes from a study of shared clonotypes between healthy human individuals. Across the study: Three plates each covered CD4 naive and memory; CD8 naive two, CD8 memory one. Regarding the study as a whole: Rarefaction curves obtained for sorted subsets showed sequencing incomplete despite large depth. The study found about 5% of naive CD4 clonotypes shared across four donors.

About this clone: Its target is not known.

The CDR3 extends over 15 amino acids. Germline loops: CDR1 LNHDA, CDR2 SQIVND (reference sequence). V was pared by 7 bases and J by 9 bases, with 11 bases of the junction left unmatched. Clones were sequenced by immunoSEQ multiplex PCR, and TCRdb holds only the in-frame ones, with some missing. The sample has about 1 million clones, about 74% seen once. Sequencing was carried out using memory CD4+ T cells sorted from blood. This sample's subset: CD45RA-negative fraction. J is TRBJ2-2 and V is TRBV19; 10 nucleotides match TRBD1. This clonotype was obtained from a young man in good health. CDR3 nucleotide sequence: TGTGCCAGTAAAGAAGGGGACAGGGGCCAGCGGGAGCTGTTTTTT. The encoded protein is CASKEGDRGQRELFF.